A selection of T cell receptor beta chains follows, all from one sample in a study of human T cells and chemical hapten exposure. Each CDR3 protein gets one entry after TCRdb re-called the RACE reads with MiXCR. The repertoire consists of more than 300,000 distinct CDR3 sequences, with 5% to 6.5% occurring once and the leading ten covering just over 2.5%. This specimen was whole blood, taken in connection with sensitization to the hapten diphenylcyclopropenone (DPC). The source of these receptors is a woman aged 50 to 60 with alopecia areata. Some clones in this sample may be carry-over from other donors' samples. Each CDR3 is given with its conserved first and last residue. The order of the fields is CDR3 protein, CDR3 DNA, J gene, clone size, V gene, D gene. D genes are given only for firm matches. Rows give clone size only sometimes, using once, few, many, or a class for an expanded clone.

CDR3 protein: CASSRQDSNYGYTF; CDR3 DNA: TGTGCCAGCAGCCGACAGGACTCTAACTATGGCTACACCTTC; J gene: TRBJ1-2; clone size: many; V gene: TRBV5-6; D gene: .
CDR3 protein: CSAEWDTQYF; CDR3 DNA: TGCAGCGCCGAGTGGGATACGCAGTATTTT; J gene: TRBJ2-3; clone size: few; V gene: TRBV29-1; D gene: .
CDR3 protein: CSATPPSGVGTDTQYF; CDR3 DNA: TGCAGTGCAACCCCACCTAGCGGGGTCGGTACAGATACGCAGTATTTT; J gene: TRBJ2-3; clone size: few; V gene: TRBV20-1; D gene: TRBD2
CDR3 protein: CASSVGGAYNEQFF; CDR3 DNA: TGTGCCAGCAGCGTTGGGGGGGCCTACAATGAGCAGTTCTTC; J gene: TRBJ2-1; clone size: .; V gene: TRBV9; D gene: TRBD2
CDR3 protein: CASSLEATGYSYNEQFF; CDR3 DNA: TGCGCCAGCAGCTTGGAGGCCACCGGGTACTCCTACAATGAGCAGTTCTTC; J gene: TRBJ2-1; clone size: .; V gene: TRBV5-1; D gene: .
CDR3 protein: CSARVGNFLSGPETQYF; CDR3 DNA: TGCAGTGCTAGAGTGGGTAACTTTCTCTCTGGGCCAGAGACCCAGTACTTC; J gene: TRBJ2-5; clone size: many; V gene: TRBV20-1; D gene: .
CDR3 protein: CASSLVQGLGINSPLHF; CDR3 DNA: TGTGCCAGCAGTTTAGTACAAGGGTTGGGAATAAATTCACCCCTCCACTTT; J gene: TRBJ1-6; clone size: few; V gene: TRBV27; D gene: .
CDR3 protein: CASSRGGGTDTQYF; CDR3 DNA: TGTGCCAGCAGCCGAGGGGGCGGCACAGATACGCAGTATTTT; J gene: TRBJ2-3; clone size: many; V gene: TRBV28; D gene: TRBD1
CDR3 protein: CASSVGTMTEAFF; CDR3 DNA: TGTGCCAGCAGCGTTGGAACTATGACCGAAGCTTTCTTT; J gene: TRBJ1-1; clone size: few; V gene: TRBV9; D gene: .
CDR3 protein: CASSSQGIDKNIQYF; CDR3 DNA: TGTGCCAGCAGTTCCCAGGGAATCGACAAAAACATTCAGTACTTC; J gene: TRBJ2-4; clone size: few; V gene: TRBV28; D gene: .
CDR3 protein: CASSSGRGWTEAFF; CDR3 DNA: TGTGCCAGCAGTTCAGGCAGGGGGTGGACTGAAGCTTTCTTT; J gene: TRBJ1-1; clone size: many; V gene: TRBV28; D gene: TRBD1
CDR3 protein: CASSPSGSEAFF; CDR3 DNA: TGTGCCAGCAGTCCCTCTGGCTCTGAAGCTTTCTTT; J gene: TRBJ1-1; clone size: many; V gene: TRBV12-3/TRBV12-4; D gene: .
CDR3 protein: CASSLAEDQPQHF; CDR3 DNA: TGTGCCAGCAGCCTCGCGGAGGATCAGCCCCAGCATTTT; J gene: TRBJ1-5; clone size: .; V gene: TRBV12-3/TRBV12-4; D gene: .
CDR3 protein: CASSFFGETQYF; CDR3 DNA: TGTGCCAGCAGCTTTTTTGGAGAGACCCAGTACTTC; J gene: TRBJ2-5; clone size: many; V gene: TRBV7-6; D gene: .
CDR3 protein: CASSGGLAGGGSSYNEQFF; CDR3 DNA: TGCGCCAGCAGTGGGGGACTAGCGGGAGGTGGGAGCTCCTACAATGAGCAGTTCTTC; J gene: TRBJ2-1; clone size: many; V gene: TRBV10-2; D gene: TRBD2
CDR3 protein: CASSGDEGTEAFF; CDR3 DNA: TGCGCCAGCAGCGGTGATGAGGGCACTGAAGCTTTCTTT; J gene: TRBJ1-1; clone size: few; V gene: TRBV5-1; D gene: .
CDR3 protein: CASGSRGFNEKLFF; CDR3 DNA: TGTGCCAGCGGCAGCAGGGGGTTTAATGAAAAACTGTTTTTT; J gene: TRBJ1-4; clone size: many; V gene: TRBV27; D gene: TRBD1
CDR3 protein: CASRQRASYEQYF; CDR3 DNA: TGTGCCAGCAGGCAGAGGGCCAGCTACGAGCAGTACTTC; J gene: TRBJ2-7; clone size: few; V gene: TRBV27; D gene: .
CDR3 protein: CASSLHTVNQPQHF; CDR3 DNA: TGTGCCAGCAGCCTGCACACGGTCAATCAGCCCCAGCATTTT; J gene: TRBJ1-5; clone size: many; V gene: TRBV5-6; D gene: .
CDR3 protein: CASSRRGGLANNEQFF; CDR3 DNA: TGTGCCAGCAGTCGGAGGGGGGGACTAGCGAACAATGAGCAGTTCTTC; J gene: TRBJ2-1; clone size: many; V gene: TRBV12-3/TRBV12-4; D gene: TRBD2
CDR3 protein: CASSASGVSYEQYF; CDR3 DNA: TGTGCCAGCAGCGCTAGCGGGGTTTCCTACGAGCAGTACTTC; J gene: TRBJ2-7; clone size: many; V gene: TRBV9; D gene: TRBD2
CDR3 protein: CASSSDRFSYNSPLHF; CDR3 DNA: TGTGCCAGCAGCTCCGACAGATTCTCCTATAATTCACCCCTCCACTTT; J gene: TRBJ1-6; clone size: few; V gene: TRBV5-4; D gene: .
CDR3 protein: CASSLGVGSPFIWATTNEQFF; CDR3 DNA: TGTGCCAGCAGTTTGGGCGTAGGGTCTCCGTTCATCTGGGCTACTACAAATGAGCAGTTCTTC; J gene: TRBJ2-1; clone size: .; V gene: TRBV6-2/TRBV6-3; D gene: .
CDR3 protein: CASSWTGRRVEQYF; CDR3 DNA: TGTGCCAGCAGTTGGACAGGGAGGAGGGTCGAGCAGTACTTC; J gene: TRBJ2-7; clone size: many; V gene: TRBV6-5; D gene: TRBD1
CDR3 protein: CSVDRVNTEAFF; CDR3 DNA: TGCAGCGTCGACAGGGTGAACACTGAAGCTTTCTTT; J gene: TRBJ1-1; clone size: few; V gene: TRBV29-1; D gene: TRBD1
CDR3 protein: CSASRDLEKLFF; CDR3 DNA: TGCAGTGCTAGCCGGGACCTAGAAAAACTGTTTTTT; J gene: TRBJ1-4; clone size: many; V gene: TRBV20-1; D gene: .
CDR3 protein: CASSQSETQYF; CDR3 DNA: TGTGCCAGCAGCCAGTCGGAGACCCAGTACTTC; J gene: TRBJ2-5; clone size: many; V gene: TRBV12-3/TRBV12-4; D gene: .
CDR3 protein: CASSASGTPTDTQYF; CDR3 DNA: TGCGCCAGCAGCGCAAGCGGGACTCCCACAGATACGCAGTATTTT; J gene: TRBJ2-3; clone size: many; V gene: TRBV5-1; D gene: TRBD2
CDR3 protein: CASWTSGAPELFF; CDR3 DNA: TGTGCCTCCTGGACTAGCGGGGCCCCGGAGCTGTTTTTT; J gene: TRBJ2-2; clone size: few; V gene: TRBV15; D gene: TRBD2
CDR3 protein: CASSQARPSYGYTF; CDR3 DNA: TGCGCCAGCAGCCAAGCTCGGCCGTCCTATGGCTACACCTTC; J gene: TRBJ1-2; clone size: many; V gene: TRBV4-1; D gene: .
CDR3 protein: CSVDPGTGGEKLFF; CDR3 DNA: TGCAGCGTTGACCCCGGGACAGGGGGAGAAAAACTGTTTTTT; J gene: TRBJ1-4; clone size: .; V gene: TRBV29-1; D gene: TRBD1